This T cell receptor beta chain stems from a study of cytomegalovirus exposure and HLA in healthy donors. Study findings and constraints: A list of 150 to 200 TCR beta chains associated with cytomegalovirus was given.

Concerning this clone: Antigen specificity is unknown.

CDR1 and CDR2 from the germline V gene are SGHTA and FQGNSA. There are 15 residues in the CDR3. V lost 3 bases to trimming and J lost 8 bases, with 14 bases between them. Both 60 Vbeta primers and 13 Jbeta primers went into the PCR. Sequenced by immunoSEQ multiplex PCR; TCRdb stores in-frame clones only, minus some. Of around 150,000 clones listed, just over 65% were seen once; the top ten hold approximately 6.5%. The J gene is TRBJ1-6, the V gene TRBV7-2, with a possible D match to TRBD1 (5 bases). The sample consisted of PBMCs. This TCR was sampled from a woman aged 55-69 years in good health and CMV-seronegative. CDR3 loop: CASSFSGTFYSPLHF. The CDR3 DNA reads TGTGCCAGCAGCTTCTCCGGGACTTTTTATTCACCCCTCCACTTT.